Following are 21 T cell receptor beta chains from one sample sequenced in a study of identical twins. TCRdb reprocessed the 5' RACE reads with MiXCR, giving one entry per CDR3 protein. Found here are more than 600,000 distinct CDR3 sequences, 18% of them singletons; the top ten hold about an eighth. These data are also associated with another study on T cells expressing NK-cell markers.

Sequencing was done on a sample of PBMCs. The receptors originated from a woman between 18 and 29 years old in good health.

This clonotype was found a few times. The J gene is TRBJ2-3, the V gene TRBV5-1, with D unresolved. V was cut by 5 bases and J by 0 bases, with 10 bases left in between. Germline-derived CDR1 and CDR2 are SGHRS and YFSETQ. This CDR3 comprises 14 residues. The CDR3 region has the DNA TGCGCCAGCAGATCGCTATCTAGCACAGATACGCAGTATTTT. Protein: CASRSLSSTDTQYF.

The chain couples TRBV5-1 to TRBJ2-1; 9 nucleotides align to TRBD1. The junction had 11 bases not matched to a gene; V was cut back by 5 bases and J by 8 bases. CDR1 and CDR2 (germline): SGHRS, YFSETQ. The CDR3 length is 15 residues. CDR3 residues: CASRMNRGPRYEQFF. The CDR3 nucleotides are TGCGCCAGCAGGATGAACAGGGGGCCTAGGTATGAGCAGTTCTTC.

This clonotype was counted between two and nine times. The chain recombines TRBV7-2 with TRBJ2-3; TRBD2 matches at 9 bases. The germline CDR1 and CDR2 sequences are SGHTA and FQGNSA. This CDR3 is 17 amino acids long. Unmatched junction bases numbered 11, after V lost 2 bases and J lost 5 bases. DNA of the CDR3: TGTGCCAGCAGCTTACGGGTTTGGCGGGAGGGCCGAGATACGCAGTATTTT. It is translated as CASSLRVWREGRDTQYF.

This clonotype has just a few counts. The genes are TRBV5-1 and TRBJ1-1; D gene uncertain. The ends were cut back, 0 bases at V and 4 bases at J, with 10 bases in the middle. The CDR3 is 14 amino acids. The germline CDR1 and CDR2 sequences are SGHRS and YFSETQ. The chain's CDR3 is CASSLGPIFTEAFF. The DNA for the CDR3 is TGCGCCAGCAGCTTGGGGCCTATATTCACTGAAGCTTTCTTT.

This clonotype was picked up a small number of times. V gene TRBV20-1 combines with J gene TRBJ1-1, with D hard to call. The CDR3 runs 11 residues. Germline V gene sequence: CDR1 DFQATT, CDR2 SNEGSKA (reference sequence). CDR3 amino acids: CTLGRVTEAFF. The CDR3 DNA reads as TGCACCTTGGGGAGGGTCACTGAAGCTTTCTTT.

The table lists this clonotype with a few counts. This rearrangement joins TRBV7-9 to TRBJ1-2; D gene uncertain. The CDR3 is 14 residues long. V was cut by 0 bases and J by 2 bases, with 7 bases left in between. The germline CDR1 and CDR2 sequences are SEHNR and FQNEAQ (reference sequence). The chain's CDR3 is CASSLASQNYGYTF. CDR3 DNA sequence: TGTGCCAGCAGCTTAGCGTCCCAGAACTATGGCTACACCTTC.

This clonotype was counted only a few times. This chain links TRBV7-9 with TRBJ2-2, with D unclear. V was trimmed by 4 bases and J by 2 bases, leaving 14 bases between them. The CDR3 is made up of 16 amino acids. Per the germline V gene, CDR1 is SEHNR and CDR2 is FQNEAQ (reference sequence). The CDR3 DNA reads TGTGCCAGCAGCTCTTCGGAGACACCTAACACCGGGGAGCTGTTTTTT. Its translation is CASSSSETPNTGELFF. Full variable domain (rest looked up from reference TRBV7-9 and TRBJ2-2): DTGVSQNPRHKITKRGQNVTFRCDPISEHNRLYWYRQTLGQGPEFLTYFQNEAQLEKSRLLSDRFSAERPKGSFSTLEIQRTEQGDSAMYLCASSSSETPNTGELFFGEGSRLTVL.

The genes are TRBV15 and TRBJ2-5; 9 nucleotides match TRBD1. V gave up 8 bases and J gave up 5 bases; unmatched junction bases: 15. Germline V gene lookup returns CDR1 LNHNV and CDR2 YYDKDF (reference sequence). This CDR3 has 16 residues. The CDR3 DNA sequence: TGTGCCACCGAGCCTCACTTCCGGGACAGGGTGGAGACCCAGTACTTC. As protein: CATEPHFRDRVETQYF. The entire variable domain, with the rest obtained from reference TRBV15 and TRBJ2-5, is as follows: DAMVIQNPRYQVTQFGKPVTLSCSQTLNHNVMYWYQQKSSQAPKLLFHYYDKDFNNEADTPDNFQSRRPNTSFCFLDIRSPGLGDTAMYLCATEPHFRDRVETQYFGPGTRLLVL.

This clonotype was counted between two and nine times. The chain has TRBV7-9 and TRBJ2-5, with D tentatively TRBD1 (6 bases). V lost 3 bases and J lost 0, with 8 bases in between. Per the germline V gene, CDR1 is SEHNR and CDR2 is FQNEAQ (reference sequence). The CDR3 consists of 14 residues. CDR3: CASSFDRYQETQYF. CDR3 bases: TGTGCCAGCAGCTTCGACAGGTACCAAGAGACCCAGTACTTC.

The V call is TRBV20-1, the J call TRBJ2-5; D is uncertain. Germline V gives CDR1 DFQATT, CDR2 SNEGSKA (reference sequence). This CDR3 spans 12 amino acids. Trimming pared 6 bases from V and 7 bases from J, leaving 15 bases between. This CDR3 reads CSADRAAATQYF. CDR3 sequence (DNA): TGCAGTGCGGATCGGGCCGCGGCGACCCAGTACTTC.

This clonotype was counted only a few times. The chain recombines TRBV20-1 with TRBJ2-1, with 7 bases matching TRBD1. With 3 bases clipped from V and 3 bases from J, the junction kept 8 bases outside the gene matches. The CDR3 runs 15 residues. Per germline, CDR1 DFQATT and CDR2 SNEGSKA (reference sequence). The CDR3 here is CSASAAGTVYNEQFF. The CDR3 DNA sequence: TGCAGTGCTAGCGCCGCCGGGACAGTCTACAATGAGCAGTTCTTC.

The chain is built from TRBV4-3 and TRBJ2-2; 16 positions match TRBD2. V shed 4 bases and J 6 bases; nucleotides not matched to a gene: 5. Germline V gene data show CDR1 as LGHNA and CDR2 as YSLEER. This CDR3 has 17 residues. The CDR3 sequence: CASSLGLAGGPSGELFF. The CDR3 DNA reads TGCGCCAGCAGCCTGGGACTAGCGGGAGGGCCATCCGGGGAGCTGTTTTTT.

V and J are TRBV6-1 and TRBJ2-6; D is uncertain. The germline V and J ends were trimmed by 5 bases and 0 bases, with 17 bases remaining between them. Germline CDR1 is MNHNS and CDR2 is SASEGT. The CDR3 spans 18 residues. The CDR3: CASSTGRVTFSGANVLTF. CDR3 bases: TGTGCCAGCAGTACCGGAAGAGTGACCTTCTCTGGGGCCAACGTCCTGACTTTC.

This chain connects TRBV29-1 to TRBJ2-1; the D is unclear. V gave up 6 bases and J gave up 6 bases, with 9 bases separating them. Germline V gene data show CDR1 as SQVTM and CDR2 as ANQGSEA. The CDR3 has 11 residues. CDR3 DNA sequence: TGCAGCGTCCCCGGGTCCAATGAGCAGTTCTTC. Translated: CSVPGSNEQFF.

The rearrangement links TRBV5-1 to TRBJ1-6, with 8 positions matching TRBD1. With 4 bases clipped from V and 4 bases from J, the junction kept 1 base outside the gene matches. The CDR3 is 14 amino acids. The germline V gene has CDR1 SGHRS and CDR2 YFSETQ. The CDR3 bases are TGCGCCAGCAGCCGGGACAGGTATAATTCACCCCTCCACTTT. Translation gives CASSRDRYNSPLHF.

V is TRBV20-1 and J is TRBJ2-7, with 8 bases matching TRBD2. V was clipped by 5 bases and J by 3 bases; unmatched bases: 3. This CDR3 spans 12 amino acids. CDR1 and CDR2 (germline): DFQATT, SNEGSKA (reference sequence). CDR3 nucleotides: TGCAGTGCTCCCGCGGGGGGCTACGAGCAGTACTTC. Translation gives CSAPAGGYEQYF.

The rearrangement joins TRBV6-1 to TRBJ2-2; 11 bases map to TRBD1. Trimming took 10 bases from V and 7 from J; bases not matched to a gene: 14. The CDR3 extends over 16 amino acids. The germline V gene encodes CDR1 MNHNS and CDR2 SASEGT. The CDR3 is CAIRAWTGGADGELFF. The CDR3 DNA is TGTGCCATCAGGGCCTGGACAGGGGGCGCGGACGGGGAGCTGTTTTTT.

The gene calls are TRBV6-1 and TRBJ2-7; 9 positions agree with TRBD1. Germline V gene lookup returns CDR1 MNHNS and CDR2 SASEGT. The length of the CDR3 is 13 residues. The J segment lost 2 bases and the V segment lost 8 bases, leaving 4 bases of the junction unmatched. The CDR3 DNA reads TGTGCCAGCGCCCGGGACAGGGCCTACGAGCAGTACTTC. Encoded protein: CASARDRAYEQYF.

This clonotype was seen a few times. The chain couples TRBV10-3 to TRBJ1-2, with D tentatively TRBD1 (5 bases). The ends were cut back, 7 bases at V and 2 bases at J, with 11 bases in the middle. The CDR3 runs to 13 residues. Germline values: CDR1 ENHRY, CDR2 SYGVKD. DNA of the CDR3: TGTGCCATCAAAGCGGGGGGAAACTATGGCTACACCTTC. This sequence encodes CAIKAGGNYGYTF.

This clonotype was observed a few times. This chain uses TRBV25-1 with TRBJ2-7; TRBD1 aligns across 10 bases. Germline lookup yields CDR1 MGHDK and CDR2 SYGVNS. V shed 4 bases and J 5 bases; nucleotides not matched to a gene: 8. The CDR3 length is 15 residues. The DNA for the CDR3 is TGTGCCAGCAGTGGGAGGGACAGGGGAAGACACGAGCAGTACTTC. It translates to CASSGRDRGRHEQYF.

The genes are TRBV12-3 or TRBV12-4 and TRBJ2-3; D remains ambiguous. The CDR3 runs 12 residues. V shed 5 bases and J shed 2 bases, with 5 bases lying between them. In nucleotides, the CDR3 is TGTGCCAGCAGTAGATTCACAGATACGCAGTATTTT. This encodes CASSRFTDTQYF.